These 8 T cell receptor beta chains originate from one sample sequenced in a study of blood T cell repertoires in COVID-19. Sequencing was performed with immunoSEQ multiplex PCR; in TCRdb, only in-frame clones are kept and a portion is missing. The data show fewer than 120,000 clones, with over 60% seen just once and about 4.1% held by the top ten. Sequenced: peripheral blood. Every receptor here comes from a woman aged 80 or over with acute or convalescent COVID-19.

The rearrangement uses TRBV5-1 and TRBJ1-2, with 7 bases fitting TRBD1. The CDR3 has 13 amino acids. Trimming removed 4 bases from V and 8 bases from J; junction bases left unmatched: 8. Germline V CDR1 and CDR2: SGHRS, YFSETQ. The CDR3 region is CASSRDRPDGYTF. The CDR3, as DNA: TGCGCCAGCAGCCGGGACAGACCTGACGGCTACACCTTC.

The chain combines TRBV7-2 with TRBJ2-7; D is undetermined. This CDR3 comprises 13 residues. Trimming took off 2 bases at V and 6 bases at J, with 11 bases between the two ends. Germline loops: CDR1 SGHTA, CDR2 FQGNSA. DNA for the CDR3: TGTGCCAGCAGCTTATTTGGCCCCCGCGAGCAGTACTTC. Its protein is CASSLFGPREQYF.

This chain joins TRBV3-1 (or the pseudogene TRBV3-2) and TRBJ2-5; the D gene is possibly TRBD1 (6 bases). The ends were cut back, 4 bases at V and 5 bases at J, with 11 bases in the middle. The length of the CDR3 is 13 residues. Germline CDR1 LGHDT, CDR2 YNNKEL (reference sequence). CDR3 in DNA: TGTGCCAGCAGCCTACAGGGTCCGGAGACCCAGTACTTC. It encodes CASSLQGPETQYF.

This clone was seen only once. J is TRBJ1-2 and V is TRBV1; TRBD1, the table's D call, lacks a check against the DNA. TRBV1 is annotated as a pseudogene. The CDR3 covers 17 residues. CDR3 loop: CTSSQTHRGTSNYGYTF. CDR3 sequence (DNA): TGCACCAGCAGCCAAACGCACAGGGGGACCTCTAACTATGGCTACACCTTC.

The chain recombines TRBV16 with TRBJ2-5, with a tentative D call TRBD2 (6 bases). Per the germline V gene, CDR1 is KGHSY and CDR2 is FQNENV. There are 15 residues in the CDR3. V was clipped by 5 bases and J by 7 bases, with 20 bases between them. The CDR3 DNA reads TGTGCCAGCAGCGCGGAGGATGGGACTGTTGGGACCCAGTACTTC. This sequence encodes CASSAEDGTVGTQYF.

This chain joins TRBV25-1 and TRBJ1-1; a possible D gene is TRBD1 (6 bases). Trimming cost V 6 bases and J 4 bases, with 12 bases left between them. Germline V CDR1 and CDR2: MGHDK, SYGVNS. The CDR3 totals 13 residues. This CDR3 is CASSLGGVTEAFF. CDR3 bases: TGTGCCAGCAGCCTAGGGGGAGTCACTGAAGCTTTCTTT.

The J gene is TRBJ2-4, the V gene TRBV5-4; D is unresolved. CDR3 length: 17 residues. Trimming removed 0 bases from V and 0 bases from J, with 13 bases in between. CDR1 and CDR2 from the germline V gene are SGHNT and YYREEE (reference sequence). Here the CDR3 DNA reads TGTGCCAGCAGCTTGGAGGCCGCGGTCTTAGCCAAAAACATTCAGTACTTC. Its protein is CASSLEAAVLAKNIQYF.

The CDR3: CASSLPVAGTTNTGELFF. CDR3 sequence (DNA): TGTGCCAGCAGCTTGCCGGTAGCGGGAACAACGAACACCGGGGAGCTGTTTTTT. The rearrangement joins TRBV5-4 to TRBJ2-2; 8 nucleotides align to TRBD2. The germline CDR1 and CDR2 sequences are SGHNT and YYREEE (reference sequence). The CDR3 has 18 residues. Losses at the gene ends were 1 base for V and 0 bases for J; bases not matched to a gene: 8.